The 28 T cell receptor beta chains presented below share a single source sample, sequenced in a study of T cell repertoires in cytomegalovirus infection (dated 2019 in TCRdb). Data came from an Illumina HiSeq 1500. TCRdb trimmed the raw reads at Q25, called clones with MiXCR and kept productive beta chains. Each entry merges the rows of one CDR3 protein and shows their most common DNA and genes. The sample table records hundreds of thousands of distinct CDR3 sequences; less than 25% of these occur just once. The ten largest clonotypes hold under 8.5% of the sample. Sequenced input: CD8+ T cells from PBMCs. The receptors originated from a human donor in good health (CMV status not recorded). Some clones in this sample may be carry-over from other donors' samples.

This chain joins TRBV14 and TRBJ1-2, with unresolved D. Trimming cost V 3 bases and J 3 bases, with 11 bases left between them. The CDR3 extends over 14 amino acids. The V gene's germline CDR1 is SGHDN and CDR2 FVKESK. The CDR3 loop reads CASSQGRLYYGYTF. CDR3 sequence (DNA): TGTGCCAGCAGCCAGGGTCGGCTTTACTATGGCTACACCTTC. The full variable domain, its missing parts supplied by reference TRBV14 and TRBJ1-2, is EAGVTQFPSHSVIEKGQTVTLRCDPISGHDNLYWYRRVMGKEIKFLLHFVKESKQDESGMPNNRFLAERTGGTYSTLKVQPAELEDSGVYFCASSQGRLYYGYTFGSGTRLTVV.

The V call is TRBV3-1, the J call TRBJ2-5; 7 bases agree with TRBD2. This CDR3 comprises 15 residues. The germline gives CDR1 LGHDT, CDR2 YNNKEL (reference sequence). V was pared by 0 bases and J by 6 bases, with 7 bases of the junction left unmatched. The CDR3 DNA is TGTGCCAGCAGCCAAGAACGGACTAGTGGACAGACCCAGTACTTC. Translating gives CASSQERTSGQTQYF.

Of note for this clonotype: The conserved closing phenylalanine or tryptophan is absent in this CDR3, likely reflecting a read error. The rearrangement links TRBV7-1 to TRBJ1-2; TRBD1 matches 9 bases. TRBV7-1 is labeled an ORF, and its function is uncertain. The CDR3 spans 12 residues. Trimming took 10 bases from V and 6 from J; bases not matched to a gene: 6. CDR3 protein: CATLTGGNGYTV. As DNA, the CDR3 is TGTGCCACCCTAACAGGGGGCAATGGCTACACCGTC.

This clonotype was counted a few times. The CDR3 DNA reads TGTGCCAGCAGCCCCCGGGGACAGAAGTCCTATAATTCACCCCTCCACTTT. Amino acid sequence: CASSPRGQKSYNSPLHF. This chain uses TRBV7-9 with TRBJ1-6; 7 nucleotides match TRBD1. Trimming took 5 bases from V and 1 from J; bases not matched to a gene: 8. The CDR3 has 17 residues. The germline gives CDR1 SEHNR, CDR2 FQNEAQ (reference sequence). Using reference TRBV7-9 and TRBJ1-6 for the parts outside the CDR3, the full variable domain is DTGVSQNPRHKITKRGQNVTFRCDPISEHNRLYWYRQTLGQGPEFLTYFQNEAQLEKSRLLSDRFSAERPKGSFSTLEIQRTEQGDSAMYLCASSPRGQKSYNSPLHFGNGTRLTVT.

The V gene is TRBV7-4, the J gene TRBJ2-5; D perhaps matches TRBD2 (6 bases). Trimming removed 1 base from V and 5 bases from J, with 14 bases in between. CDR1 SGHVT and CDR2 SQSDAQ come from the germline V gene. The CDR3 runs 15 residues. As DNA, the CDR3 is TGTGCCAGCAGCTTAGGGATACCTGCGGGGGAGACCCAGTACTTC. This sequence encodes CASSLGIPAGETQYF.

The sample holds many counts of this clonotype. V gene TRBV7-6 combines with J gene TRBJ2-7, with a possible D match to TRBD1 (7 bases). The germline V and J ends were trimmed by 6 bases and 5 bases, with 20 bases remaining between them. This CDR3 has 15 amino acids. CDR1 is SGHVS and CDR2 is FNYEAQ in the germline V gene. CDR3 residues: CASSSGRGVIHEQYV. CDR3 sequence (DNA): TGTGCCAGCAGTTCTGGCAGGGGGGTTATCCACGAGCAGTACGTC.

The rearrangement uses TRBV14 and TRBJ1-1; 9 positions agree with TRBD1. Trimming took 4 bases from V and 6 from J; bases not matched to a gene: 6. The CDR3 runs 14 residues. Germline V gene data show CDR1 as SGHDN and CDR2 as FVKESK. CDR3 coding DNA: TGTGCCAGCAGCCGTTGGGACAGGGAGGCTGAAGCTTTCTTT. This encodes CASSRWDREAEAFF.

The V gene is TRBV29-1, the J gene TRBJ1-2, with 8 nucleotides matching TRBD1. Germline CDR1 reads SQVTM; CDR2 reads ANQGSEA. Germline trimming cut 6 bases from V and 4 bases from J; bases unmatched to any gene: 13. This CDR3 is 15 amino acids long. CDR3 DNA: TGCAGCGTAAGATCGAGACAGGGGACGTTCTATGGCTACACCTTC. This codes for CSVRSRQGTFYGYTF.

The V call is TRBV10-3, the J call TRBJ2-2; no clear D. CDR1 is ENHRY and CDR2 is SYGVKD in the germline V gene. Between the trimmed V and J ends, which lost 9 bases and 1 base, there was a span of 3 bases. This CDR3 comprises 11 residues. The CDR3 sequence is CAILNTGELFF. For the CDR3, the DNA is TGTGCCATTCTGAACACCGGGGAGCTGTTTTTT.

The chain carries TRBV7-3 and TRBJ2-6; no clear D gene. Per the germline V gene, CDR1 is SGHTA and CDR2 is FQGTGA. This CDR3 is built from 16 residues. V lost 1 base to trimming and J lost 0 bases, with 7 bases between them. CDR3: CASSLILASGANVLTF. The CDR3 DNA reads TGTGCCAGCAGCTTAATTCTGGCCTCTGGGGCCAACGTCCTGACTTTC.

This clonotype has ten or more counts. V is TRBV7-2 and J is TRBJ1-4, with TRBD1 as a possible D gene (6 bases). The CDR3 runs 16 residues. Germline V lookup: CDR1 SGHTA, CDR2 FQGNSA. Trimming took 2 bases from V and 3 from J, leaving 13 bases between them. CDR3 bases: TGTGCCAGCAGCTTACCTCCGGGACATTCTAATGAAAAACTGTTTTTT. Protein: CASSLPPGHSNEKLFF.

This clonotype was picked up many times. The CDR3: CASSLAGTASYEQYV. The CDR3 DNA follows: TGTGCCAGCAGTTTAGCCGGGACGGCCTCCTACGAGCAGTACGTC. V usage is TRBV5-5 and J usage is TRBJ2-7; D may correspond to TRBD1 or TRBD2 (5 bases each). The CDR3 runs to 15 residues. Germline values: CDR1 SGHKS, CDR2 YYEKEE (reference sequence). V was trimmed by 5 bases and J by 0 bases, leaving 15 bases between them.

This clonotype was counted only a few times. The V call is TRBV6-1, the J call TRBJ2-2, with D tentatively TRBD1 (5 bases). The CDR3 length is 14 residues. Germline CDR1 MNHNS, CDR2 SASEGT. Deletions cut 10 bases from V and 6 bases from J, with 18 bases between. The CDR3 region has the DNA TGTGCCACCAAGGGTCCAGGGTGGTCCGGGGAGCTGTTTTTT. Encoded protein: CATKGPGWSGELFF.

The chain is built from TRBV5-6 and TRBJ2-1; D is unresolved. From germline, CDR1 is SGHDT and CDR2 YYEEEE. The CDR3 loop spans 12 amino acids. The V end lost 1 base, the J end lost 8 bases, and 7 bases lay between the germline ends. The chain's CDR3 is CASSLIAYEQFF. DNA of the CDR3: TGTGCCAGCAGCTTGATAGCCTATGAGCAGTTCTTC.

There are a few counts of this clonotype. The chain combines TRBV20-1 with TRBJ1-1, with a possible D match to TRBD1 (6 bases). Per germline, CDR1 DFQATT and CDR2 SNEGSKA (reference sequence). There are 15 residues in the CDR3. V was shortened by 7 bases and J by 0 bases, with 18 bases between the two germline ends. In nucleotides, the CDR3 is TGCAGTGGGGGGGCAGTCAGTGGTTTGAACACTGAAGCTTTCTTT. Protein sequence: CSGGAVSGLNTEAFF.

As regards this clonotype: The junction departs from the called germline gene at one end, perhaps through a read error. V is TRBV29-1 and J is TRBJ2-6; a possible D gene is TRBD2 (7 bases). Germline V CDR1 and CDR2: SQVTM, ANQGSEA. The CDR3 loop spans 18 amino acids. The CDR3 nucleotides are TGCAGCGTTGAAGATCGCAGGGAGGGGGACTCTGGGGACAACGTCCTGACTTTC. It specifies CSVEDRREGDSGDNVLTF.

This clonotype was observed a single time. The chain combines TRBV27 with TRBJ2-7, with 8 bases lining up with TRBD2. The V segment lost 8 bases and the J segment 0 bases; nucleotides outside the gene matches: 6. The V gene's germline CDR1 is MNHEY and CDR2 SMNVEV (reference sequence). The CDR3 sequence is 14 residues long. CDR3 DNA sequence: TGTGCCAGCGGAGCGGGGGAGCACTCCTACGAGCAGTACGTC. Encoded protein: CASGAGEHSYEQYV.

This rearrangement joins TRBV7-9 to TRBJ1-2; D not certain. Per germline, CDR1 SEHNR and CDR2 FQNEAQ (reference sequence). The ends were cut back, 2 bases at V and 3 bases at J, with 10 bases in the middle. The CDR3 is made up of 14 amino acids. CDR3 nucleotides: TGTGCCAGCAGCTTAACTAACTTCTACTATGGCTACACCTTC. Its translation: CASSLTNFYYGYTF.

The genes are TRBV10-2 and TRBJ1-1; 8 bases agree with TRBD1. The V gene's germline CDR1 is WSHSY and CDR2 SAAADI. The CDR3 spans 13 residues. The V and J ends lost 8 bases and 0 bases, in that order; junction bases with no gene match: 2. The CDR3 sequence: CASGTGVNTEAFF. CDR3 DNA sequence: TGCGCCAGCGGGACAGGCGTGAACACTGAAGCTTTCTTT.

The chain uses TRBV6-6 and TRBJ2-1; maybe TRBD2 (5 bases). Germline loops: CDR1 MNHNY, CDR2 SVGAGI (reference sequence). The CDR3 consists of 16 residues. Deletions cut 6 bases from V and 5 bases from J, with 20 bases between. The CDR3 bases are TGTGCCAGCAGACTCTCCCTAGCAGGACCAGACAATGAGCAGTTCTTC. Amino acid sequence: CASRLSLAGPDNEQFF.

As to this clonotype: A clone one base away is much larger, so this may be a read error. This chain joins TRBV7-2 and TRBJ2-5; no clear D gene. Germline V gives CDR1 SGHTA, CDR2 FQGNSA. This CDR3 is 15 amino acids long. The CDR3 region is CASSLGRVSKEIQYF. In DNA, the CDR3 is TGTGCCAGCAGCTTAGGTCGGGTTTCTAAAGAGATCCAGTACTTC.

This clonotype was detected many times. This chain joins TRBV7-9 and TRBJ1-5, with a weak D call TRBD1 (5 bases). The germline gives CDR1 SEHNR, CDR2 FQNEAQ (reference sequence). The CDR3 sequence is 12 residues long. V lost 5 bases, J lost 4 bases, and 6 bases lay in between. Here the CDR3 reads CASSHRNQPQHF. In DNA form, the CDR3 reads TGTGCCAGCAGCCACAGGAATCAGCCCCAGCATTTT. Together with reference TRBV7-9 and TRBJ1-5, the CDR3 gives the full variable domain: DTGVSQNPRHKITKRGQNVTFRCDPISEHNRLYWYRQTLGQGPEFLTYFQNEAQLEKSRLLSDRFSAERPKGSFSTLEIQRTEQGDSAMYLCASSHRNQPQHFGDGTRLSIL.

J is TRBJ2-3 and V is TRBV14; possible D gene TRBD2, 5 bases. The germline V gene encodes CDR1 SGHDN and CDR2 FVKESK. This CDR3 spans 15 amino acids. Trimming cost V 4 bases and J 2 bases, with 13 bases left between them. The CDR3 protein is CASSRFGRDTDTQYF. The CDR3 coding sequence is TGTGCCAGCAGCCGCTTCGGACGGGACACAGATACGCAGTATTTT.

The chain joins TRBV19 to TRBJ1-5; D gene uncertain. V was shortened by 6 bases and J by 5 bases, with 17 bases between the two germline ends. Germline lookup yields CDR1 LNHDA and CDR2 SQIVND (reference sequence). This CDR3 spans 15 amino acids. This chain's CDR3 is CASRGMRQADQPQHF. The CDR3 DNA reads as TGTGCCAGTAGGGGAATGCGGCAGGCCGATCAGCCCCAGCATTTT. Combining the CDR3 with reference TRBV19 and TRBJ1-5 gives the whole variable domain DGGITQSPKYLFRKEGQNVTLSCEQNLNHDAMYWYRQDPGQGLRLIYYSQIVNDFQKGDIAEGYSVSREKKESFPLTVTSAQKNPTAFYLCASRGMRQADQPQHFGDGTRLSIL.

V and J are TRBV20-1 and TRBJ2-5; D is ambiguous. The CDR3 sequence is 11 residues long. The germline V gene encodes CDR1 DFQATT and CDR2 SNEGSKA (reference sequence). V lost 6 bases, J lost 5 bases, and 10 bases lay in between. The CDR3, as DNA: TGCAGTGCCTTCATAGGGGAGACCCAGTACTTC. This translates into CSAFIGETQYF.

This clonotype was detected a few times. This sequence joins TRBV27 and TRBJ2-5; D remains ambiguous. CDR3 length: 13 residues. CDR1 is MNHEY and CDR2 is SMNVEV in the germline V gene (reference sequence). V shed 2 bases and J shed 3 bases, with 7 bases lying between them. The CDR3 bases are TGTGCCAGCAGTTTAAGTGCAAAAGAGACCCAGTACTTC. Amino acids: CASSLSAKETQYF.

CDR3 nucleotides: TGTGCCAGCAGCCAAGAGTGGCCAATCGACGGTGGCTACACCTTC. Its protein product is CASSQEWPIDGGYTF. This chain connects TRBV4-2 to TRBJ1-2; D ambiguous. Per germline, CDR1 LGHNA and CDR2 YNFKEQ. Trimming stripped 0 bases from V and 7 bases from J, with 15 bases between. The CDR3 extends over 15 amino acids.

This clonotype was detected many times. The V gene is TRBV6-1, the J gene TRBJ2-4; 9 positions agree with TRBD1. CDR3 length: 15 amino acids. Germline V lookup: CDR1 MNHNS, CDR2 SASEGT. Trimming took 8 bases from V and 3 from J; bases not matched to a gene: 8. The CDR3 DNA follows: TGTGCCAGCTGGGGACAGGGAGGGGACAAAAACATTCAGTACTTC. Translated, it gives CASWGQGGDKNIQYF.